Sequencing of this TCR beta chain was carried out in a study of blood T cell repertoires in COVID-19. The table came from immunoSEQ multiplex PCR; TCRdb's copy has only in-frame clones and leaves some out. The sample carries over 250,000 clones, around nine tenths recorded once. Germline V gives CDR1 LNHNV, CDR2 YYDKDF (reference sequence). V lost 0 bases to trimming and J lost 1 base, with 9 bases between them. The CDR3 totals 15 residues. V is TRBV15 and J is TRBJ1-2; perhaps TRBD1 as D (5 bases). This clonotype was obtained from a man in his sixties who had recovered from COVID-19. The specimen sequenced was PBMCs or T cells enriched from blood (not recorded which). This chain's CDR3 is CATSRDQGFNYGYTF. CDR3 bases: TGTGCCACCAGCAGAGATCAGGGCTTTAACTATGGCTACACCTTC.